A single sample gave rise to the 8 T cell receptor beta chains below, sequenced in a study of blood T cell repertoires in COVID-19. Generated by immunoSEQ multiplex PCR, the TCRdb table keeps only in-frame clones and is missing some. The table has about 280,000 clones, less than 85% seen once; the top ten hold roughly 2.5%. Sequenced input: PBMCs or T cells enriched from blood (not recorded which). These receptors originate from a woman aged 45-65 years who had recovered from COVID-19.

This clone was observed a single time. This chain uses TRBV5-1 with TRBJ2-5, with TRBD2 as a possible D gene (5 bases). This CDR3 is 12 amino acids long. Germline V lookup: CDR1 SGHRS, CDR2 YFSETQ. V was trimmed by 7 bases and J by 4 bases, leaving 11 bases between them. For the CDR3, the DNA is TGCGCCAGCGGGCGGGTGGGAGAGACCCAGTACTTC. This codes for CASGRVGETQYF. Full variable domain (remainder filled in from reference TRBV5-1 and TRBJ2-5): KAGVTQTPRYLIKTRGQQVTLSCSPISGHRSVSWYQQTPGQGLQFLFEYFSETQRNKGNFPGRFSGRQFSNSRSEMNVSTLELGDSALYLCASGRVGETQYFGPGTRLLVL.

The chain carries TRBV19 and TRBJ2-1; 13 positions agree with TRBD2. Germline CDR1 LNHDA, CDR2 SQIVND (reference sequence). The CDR3 is made up of 12 amino acids. The V gene end was trimmed by 6 bases and the J gene end by 13 bases; junction bases not matched to a gene: 3. The DNA for the CDR3 is TGTGCCAGTAGCGGACTAGCGGGAGAACAGTTCTTC. This gives the protein CASSGLAGEQFF.

Written as DNA, the CDR3 is TGTGCCAGCTCACCATCTGCTAAGAACACTGAAGCTTTCTTT. Amino acid sequence: CASSPSAKNTEAFF. This rearrangement joins TRBV18 to TRBJ1-1, with D unclear. Trimming stripped 2 bases from V and 1 base from J, with 8 bases between. Per germline, CDR1 KGHSH and CDR2 LQKENI. CDR3 length equals 14 residues.

This clone has only one observation. V gene TRBV6-5 combines with J gene TRBJ1-2, with D uncertain. Germline-derived CDR1 and CDR2 are MNHEY and SVGAGI. The CDR3 length is 13 residues. The V and J ends lost 5 bases and 6 bases respectively, with 13 bases between them. The DNA of the CDR3 is TGTGCCAGCAGTACAACAGCACGGAATGGCTACACCTTC. Residues: CASSTTARNGYTF.

The rearrangement links TRBV11-2 to TRBJ2-2, with D maybe TRBD2 (5 bases). V lost 1 base to trimming and J lost 3 bases, with 9 bases between them. The germline gives CDR1 SGHAT, CDR2 FQNNGV. The CDR3 is 15 residues long. The CDR3 DNA sequence: TGTGCCAGCAGCTTAGCGGCGGGCTACACCGGGGAGCTGTTTTTT. It encodes CASSLAAGYTGELFF.

The V and J genes are TRBV6-5 and TRBJ1-2, with 9 bases aligning to TRBD1. The trim removed 6 bases at V and 8 bases at J, leaving 13 bases unmatched. Germline assignment: CDR1 MNHEY and CDR2 SVGAGI. The CDR3 length is 15 residues. The CDR3 sequence: CASRGDRALSEGYTF. CDR3 sequence (DNA): TGTGCCAGCAGAGGGGACAGGGCCTTGTCTGAGGGCTACACCTTC.

V usage is TRBV14 and J usage is TRBJ1-6, with a tentative D call TRBD1 (6 bases). Germline V gene lookup returns CDR1 SGHDN and CDR2 FVKESK. V was clipped by 6 bases and J by 7 bases, with 10 bases between them. The CDR3 consists of 13 residues. CDR3 bases: TGTGCCAGCAGACCACAGGGAAATTCACCCCTCCACTTT. It translates to CASRPQGNSPLHF.

The chain joins TRBV7-2 to TRBJ2-7, with TRBD1 matching over 7 bases. Germline CDR1 SGHTA, CDR2 FQGNSA. The CDR3 totals 16 residues. J was trimmed by 3 bases and V by 1 base; bases with no gene match: 9. The CDR3 region has the DNA TGTGCCAGCAGCTTAGGTTTAGGGGGCCGACGCTACGAGCAGTACTTC. It is translated as CASSLGLGGRRYEQYF.